The source of this T cell receptor beta chain is a study of blood T cell repertoires in COVID-19. Overall study context: COVID-19 samples collected from the United States, Italy and Spain covered acute and convalescent phases. The cDNA or gDNA used as material had been derived from T cells, B-cell-depleted T cells, or PBMCs.

The ends were cut back, 5 bases at V and 4 bases at J, with 15 bases in the middle. CDR3 size: 15 residues. Germline CDR1 is SGHVS and CDR2 is FNYEAQ. In the authors' workflow: From reference gene primer amplification, estimates of nucleated cell counts were derived. Assay used: immunoSEQ multiplex PCR; TCRdb lists only in-frame clones, some missing. V and J calls plus clone size are reproduced from that table; the DNA served to infer D and trimming. In the table there are roughly 180,000 clones, 75% to 90% of which are singletons. This receptor was taken from a woman in her fifties or sixties with acute or convalescent COVID-19. The sample comprised peripheral blood. This chain links TRBV7-6 with TRBJ1-5, with D possibly being TRBD1 (5 bases). The CDR3 spells CASSPSSGRNQPQHF. CDR3 sequence (DNA): TGTGCCAGCAGCCCCAGTTCAGGGAGGAATCAGCCCCAGCATTTT.